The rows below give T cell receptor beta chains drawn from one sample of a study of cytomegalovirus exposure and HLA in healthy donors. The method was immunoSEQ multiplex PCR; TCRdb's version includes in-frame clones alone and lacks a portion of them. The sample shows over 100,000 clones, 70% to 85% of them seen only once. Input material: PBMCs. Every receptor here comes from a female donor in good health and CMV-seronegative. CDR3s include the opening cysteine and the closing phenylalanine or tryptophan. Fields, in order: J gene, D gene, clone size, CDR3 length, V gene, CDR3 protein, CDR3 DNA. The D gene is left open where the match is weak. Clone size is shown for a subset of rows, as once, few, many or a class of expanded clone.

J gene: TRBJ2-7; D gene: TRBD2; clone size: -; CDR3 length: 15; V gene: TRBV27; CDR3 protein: CASSPGTSGSYEQYF; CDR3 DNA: TGTGCCAGCAGTCCCGGGACTAGCGGCTCCTACGAGCAGTACTTC
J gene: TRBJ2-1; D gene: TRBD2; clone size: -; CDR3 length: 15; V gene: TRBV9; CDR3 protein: CASSVTSGTYNEQFF; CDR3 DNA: TGTGCCAGCAGCGTGACTAGCGGAACCTACAATGAGCAGTTCTTC
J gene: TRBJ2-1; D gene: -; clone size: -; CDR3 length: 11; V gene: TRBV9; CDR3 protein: CASSVSNEQFF; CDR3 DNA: TGTGCCAGCAGCGTTAGTAATGAGCAGTTCTTC
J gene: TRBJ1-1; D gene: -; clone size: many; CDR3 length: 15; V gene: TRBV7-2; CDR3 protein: CASSLGYPRDTEAFF; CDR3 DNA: TGTGCCAGCAGCTTAGGATATCCCCGGGACACTGAAGCTTTCTTT
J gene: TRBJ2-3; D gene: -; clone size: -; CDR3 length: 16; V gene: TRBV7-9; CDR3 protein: CASSLALALFTDTQYF; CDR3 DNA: TGTGCCAGCAGCTTAGCGCTAGCCCTCTTCACAGATACGCAGTATTTT
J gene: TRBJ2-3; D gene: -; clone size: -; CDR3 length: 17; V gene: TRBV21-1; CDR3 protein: CASSKGVSGKVVDTQYF; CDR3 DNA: TGTGCCAGCAGCAAAGGAGTTAGCGGGAAGGTGGTGGATACGCAGTATTTT
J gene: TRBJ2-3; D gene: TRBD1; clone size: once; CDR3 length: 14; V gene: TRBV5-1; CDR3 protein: CASSLRDRGDTQYF; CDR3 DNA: TGCGCCAGCAGCCTCCGGGACAGGGGGGATACGCAGTATTTT
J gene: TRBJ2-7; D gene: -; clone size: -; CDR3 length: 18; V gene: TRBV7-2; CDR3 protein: CASSLVGGAEITSYEQYF; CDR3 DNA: TGTGCCAGCAGCTTAGTCGGGGGAGCGGAAATCACCTCCTACGAGCAGTACTTC
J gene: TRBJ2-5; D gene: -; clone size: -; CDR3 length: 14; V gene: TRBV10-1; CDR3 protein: CASSERGTQETQYF; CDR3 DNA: TGCGCCAGCAGTGAGCGAGGCACTCAAGAGACCCAGTACTTC
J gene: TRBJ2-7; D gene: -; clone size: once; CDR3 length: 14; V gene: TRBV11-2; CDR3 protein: CASSSRQATGEQYF; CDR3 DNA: TGTGCCAGCAGCTCCCGACAGGCGACCGGCGAGCAGTACTTC
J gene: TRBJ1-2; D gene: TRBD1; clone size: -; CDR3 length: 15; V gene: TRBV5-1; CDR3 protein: CASSLDPGGHYGYTF; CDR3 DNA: TGCGCCAGCAGCTTGGATCCAGGGGGCCACTATGGCTACACCTTC
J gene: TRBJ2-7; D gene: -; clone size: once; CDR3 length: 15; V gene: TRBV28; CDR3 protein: CASSLLTGFSYEQYF; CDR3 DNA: TGTGCCAGCAGTTTACTGACAGGCTTCTCCTACGAGCAGTACTTC
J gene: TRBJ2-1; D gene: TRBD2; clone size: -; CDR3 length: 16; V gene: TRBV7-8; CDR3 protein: CASSPVSGRTENEQFF; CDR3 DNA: TGTGCCAGCAGCCCGGTTAGCGGGAGGACGGAGAATGAGCAGTTCTTC
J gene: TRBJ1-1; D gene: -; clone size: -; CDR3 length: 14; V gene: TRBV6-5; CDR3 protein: CASSETRMNTEAFF; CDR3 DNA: TGTGCCAGCAGTGAGACAAGAATGAACACTGAAGCTTTCTTT
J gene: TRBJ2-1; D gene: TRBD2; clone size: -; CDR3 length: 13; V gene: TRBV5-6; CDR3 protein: CANPASGRSEQFF; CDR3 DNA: TGTGCCAACCCGGCTAGCGGGAGATCTGAGCAGTTCTTC
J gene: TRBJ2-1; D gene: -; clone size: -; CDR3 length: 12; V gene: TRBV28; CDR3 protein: CASRISVHEQFF; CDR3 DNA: TGTGCCAGCAGGATCAGTGTCCATGAGCAGTTCTTC
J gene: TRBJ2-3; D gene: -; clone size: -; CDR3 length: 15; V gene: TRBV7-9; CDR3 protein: CASSLAVAVTDTQYF; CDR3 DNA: TGTGCCAGCAGCTTAGCGGTAGCGGTCACAGATACGCAGTATTTT
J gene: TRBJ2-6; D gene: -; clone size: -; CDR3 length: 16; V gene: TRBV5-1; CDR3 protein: CASSLGQLSGANVLTF; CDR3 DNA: TGCGCCAGCAGCTTGGGACAACTCTCTGGGGCCAACGTCCTGACTTTC
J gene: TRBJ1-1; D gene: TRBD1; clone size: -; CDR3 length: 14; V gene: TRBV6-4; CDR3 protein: CASSPDRMNTEAFF; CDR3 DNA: TGTGCCAGCAGTCCGGACAGGATGAACACTGAAGCTTTCTTT
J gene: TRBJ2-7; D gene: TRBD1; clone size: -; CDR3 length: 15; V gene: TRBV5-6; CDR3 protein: CASSYPGQDPYEQYF; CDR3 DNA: TGTGCCAGCAGCTATCCGGGACAGGACCCCTACGAGCAGTACTTC
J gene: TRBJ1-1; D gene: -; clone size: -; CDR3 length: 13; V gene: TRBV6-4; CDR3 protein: CASSDEEGTEAFF; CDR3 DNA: TGTGCCAGCAGTGACGAGGAGGGAACTGAAGCTTTCTTT
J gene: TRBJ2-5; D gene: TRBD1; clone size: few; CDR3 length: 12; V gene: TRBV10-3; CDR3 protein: CAISGQGETQYF; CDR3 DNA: TGTGCCATCAGCGGACAGGGAGAGACCCAGTACTTC
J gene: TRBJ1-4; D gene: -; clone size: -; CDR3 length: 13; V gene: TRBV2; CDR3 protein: CASSVGEDEKLFF; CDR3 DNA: TGTGCCAGCAGTGTAGGGGAGGATGAAAAACTGTTTTTT
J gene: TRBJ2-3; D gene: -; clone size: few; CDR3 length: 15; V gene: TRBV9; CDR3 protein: CASSVVQGSTDTQYF; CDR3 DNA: TGTGCCAGCAGCGTAGTACAGGGTAGCACAGATACGCAGTATTTT
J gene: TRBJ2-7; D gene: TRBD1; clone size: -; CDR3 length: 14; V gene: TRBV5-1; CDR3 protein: CASSWETGMDEQYF; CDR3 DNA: TGCGCCAGCAGCTGGGAGACAGGGATGGACGAGCAGTACTTC
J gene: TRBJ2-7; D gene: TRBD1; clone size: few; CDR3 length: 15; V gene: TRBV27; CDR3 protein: CASSVTGGAGGEQYF; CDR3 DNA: TGTGCCAGCAGTGTGACAGGGGGCGCCGGAGGCGAGCAGTACTTC
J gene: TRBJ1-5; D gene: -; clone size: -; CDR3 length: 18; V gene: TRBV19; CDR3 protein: CASSTQGFLGSSNQPQHF; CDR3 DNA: TGTGCCAGTAGTACACAGGGTTTCTTGGGGAGTAGCAATCAGCCCCAGCATTTT
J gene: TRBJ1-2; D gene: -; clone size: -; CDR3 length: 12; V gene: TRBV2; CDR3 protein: CASSSRGRGYTF; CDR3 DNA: TGTGCCAGCAGTTCCAGGGGTCGAGGCTACACCTTC
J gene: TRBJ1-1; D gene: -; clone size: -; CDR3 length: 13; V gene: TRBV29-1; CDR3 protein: CSVHQGMNTEAFF; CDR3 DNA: TGCAGCGTTCATCAGGGTATGAACACTGAAGCTTTCTTT
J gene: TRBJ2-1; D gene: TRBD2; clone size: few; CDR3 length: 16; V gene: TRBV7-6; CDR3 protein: CASSLSTSGAYNEQFF; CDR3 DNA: TGTGCCAGCAGCTTGTCGACTAGCGGGGCCTACAATGAGCAGTTCTTC